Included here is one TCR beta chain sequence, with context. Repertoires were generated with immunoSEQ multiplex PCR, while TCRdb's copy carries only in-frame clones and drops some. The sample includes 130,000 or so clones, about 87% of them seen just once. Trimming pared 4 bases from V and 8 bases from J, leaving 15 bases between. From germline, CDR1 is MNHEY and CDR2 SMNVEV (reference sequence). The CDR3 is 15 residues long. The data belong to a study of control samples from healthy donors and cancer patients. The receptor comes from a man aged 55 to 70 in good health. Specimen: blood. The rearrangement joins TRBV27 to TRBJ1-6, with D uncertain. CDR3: CASSSTRTVDSPLHF. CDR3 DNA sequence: TGTGCCAGCAGTTCAACCCGGACGGTTGATTCACCCCTCCACTTT.